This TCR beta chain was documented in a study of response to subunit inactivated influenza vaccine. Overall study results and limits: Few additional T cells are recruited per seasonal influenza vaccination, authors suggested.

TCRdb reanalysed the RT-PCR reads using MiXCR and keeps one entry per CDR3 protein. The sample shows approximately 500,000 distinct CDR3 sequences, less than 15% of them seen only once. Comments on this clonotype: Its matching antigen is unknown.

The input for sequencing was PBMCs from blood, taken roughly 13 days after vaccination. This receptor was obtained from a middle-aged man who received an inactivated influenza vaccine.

The CDR3 sequence is CSARAPGPKYNEQFF. In DNA form, the CDR3 reads TGCAGTGCCAGGGCTCCGGGGCCAAAATACAATGAGCAGTTCTTC. The V and J genes are TRBV20-1 and TRBJ2-1, with D perhaps assigned TRBD1 or TRBD2 (5 bases each). The CDR3 length is 15 residues. The V and J ends lost 6 bases and 4 bases respectively, with 19 bases between them. Germline V CDR1 and CDR2: DFQATT, SNEGSKA (reference sequence).